A single sample gave rise to the 19 T cell receptor beta chains below, sequenced in a study of T cells expressing NK-cell markers. TCRdb reanalyzed the 5' RACE reads and collapses them to one entry per CDR3 protein, without DNA. The sample table includes roughly 180,000 distinct CDR3 sequences. The sample comprised blood T cells: a sorted CD56 or NKG2C T cell subset, CD4+ or CD8+ T cells, or bulk PBMC T cells (not recorded which). The origin of the receptors is a woman between 18 and 70 years old in good health.

The chain has TRBV29-1 and TRBJ1-1; absent DNA, TCRdb's TRBD1 call cannot be checked. The germline gives CDR1 SQVTM, CDR2 ANQGSEA. This CDR3 has 13 amino acids. CDR3 sequence reads: CSVPGQGLSEAFF.

V is TRBV4-1 and J is TRBJ1-6. The CDR3 consists of 14 residues. CDR1 and CDR2 (germline): MGHRA, YSYEKL. The CDR3 here is CASSQEGNRSPLHF.

This chain links TRBV10-3 with TRBJ2-4; TCRdb's assignment of TRBD1 cannot be checked, as there is no DNA. The CDR3 contains 14 residues. Germline CDR1 reads ENHRY; CDR2 reads SYGVKD. This CDR3 is CAISERDGGNIQYF.

This chain links TRBV7-9 with TRBJ2-1. The CDR3 has 13 amino acids. Germline V gene data show CDR1 as SEHNR and CDR2 as FQNEAQ (reference sequence). This CDR3 is CASSLRPENEQFF.

The rearrangement links TRBV5-1 to TRBJ2-5; without DNA, the TCRdb call of TRBD1 cannot be checked. In germline, CDR1 is SGHRS, CDR2 YFSETQ. The length of the CDR3 is 15 residues. The CDR3 protein is CASSVAGTGEETQYF.

The genes are TRBV5-6 and TRBJ2-2. The germline CDR1 and CDR2 sequences are SGHDT and YYEEEE. The CDR3 is made up of 16 amino acids. The CDR3 loop reads CASSLVPSANTGELFF.

The chain uses TRBV4-1 and TRBJ2-7; TCRdb proposes TRBD2, but this gene call is untestable without DNA. Per the germline V gene, CDR1 is MGHRA and CDR2 is YSYEKL. The CDR3 runs to 14 residues. The CDR3 here is CASSQTGLAPEQYF.

The rearrangement uses TRBV3-1 and TRBJ1-4; with no DNA, the TCRdb D assignment of TRBD1 cannot be verified. The germline CDR1 and CDR2 sequences are LGHDT and YNNKEL (reference sequence). The length of the CDR3 is 16 residues. The chain's CDR3 is CASSQASGGRAEKLFF.

This chain joins TRBV6-6 and TRBJ2-1; the D call from TCRdb, TRBD1, cannot be confirmed without DNA. The CDR3 sequence is 13 residues long. The V gene's germline CDR1 is MNHNY and CDR2 SVGAGI (reference sequence). CDR3 sequence: CASSYVDPLEQFF.

The V gene is TRBV24-1, the J gene TRBJ2-3. Germline CDR1 and CDR2: KGHDR and SFDVKD. The CDR3 sequence is 14 residues long. The CDR3 spells CATSDHPSTDTQYF.

V is TRBV6-1 and J is TRBJ1-5. The CDR3 has 16 residues. CDR1 MNHNS and CDR2 SASEGT come from the germline V gene. CDR3: CASSDRSFYSNQPQHF.

The rearrangement joins TRBV20-1 to TRBJ2-1; TCRdb selects TRBD1, and the lack of DNA leaves this call unchecked. Looked up from germline, CDR1 is DFQATT and CDR2 is SNEGSKA (reference sequence). CDR3 size: 16 residues. CDR3 sequence: CSARVAGADSHNEQFF.

This chain connects TRBV24-1 to TRBJ2-2; TCRdb proposes TRBD1, but this gene call is untestable without DNA. Germline V gene data show CDR1 as KGHDR and CDR2 as SFDVKD. CDR3 size: 17 residues. The CDR3 region is CATSDFKTGTNTGELFF.

The V gene is TRBV3-1, the J gene TRBJ2-1; no DNA is available, so the TRBD1 call from TCRdb remains unchecked. CDR1 and CDR2 (germline): LGHDT, YNNKEL (reference sequence). The CDR3 consists of 13 residues. The CDR3 spells CASQIGGYNEQFF.

The chain links TRBV15 to TRBJ2-7. The V gene's germline CDR1 is LNHNV and CDR2 YYDKDF (reference sequence). This CDR3 has 17 residues. The CDR3 region is CATSRDGLRGQPYEQYF.

This chain links TRBV10-3 with TRBJ2-1; TCRdb's D call, TRBD1, is unchecked because there is no DNA. The germline V gene has CDR1 ENHRY and CDR2 SYGVKD. The CDR3 loop spans 15 amino acids. CDR3 sequence reads: CAISDGSGGGNEQFF.

The rearrangement links TRBV9 to TRBJ2-3; TCRdb's D call, TRBD2, is unchecked because there is no DNA. The germline V gene encodes CDR1 SGDLS and CDR2 YYNGEE. The CDR3 is 13 residues long. CDR3 sequence reads: CASSPGLAETQYF.

The CDR3 is CASTQRPEYNEQFF. The rearrangement uses TRBV6-1 and TRBJ2-1. In germline, CDR1 is MNHNS, CDR2 SASEGT. The CDR3 is 14 amino acids.

The J gene is TRBJ2-5, the V gene TRBV7-2. The CDR3 sequence is 11 residues long. From germline, CDR1 is SGHTA and CDR2 FQGNSA. The CDR3 protein is CASRGQETQYF.